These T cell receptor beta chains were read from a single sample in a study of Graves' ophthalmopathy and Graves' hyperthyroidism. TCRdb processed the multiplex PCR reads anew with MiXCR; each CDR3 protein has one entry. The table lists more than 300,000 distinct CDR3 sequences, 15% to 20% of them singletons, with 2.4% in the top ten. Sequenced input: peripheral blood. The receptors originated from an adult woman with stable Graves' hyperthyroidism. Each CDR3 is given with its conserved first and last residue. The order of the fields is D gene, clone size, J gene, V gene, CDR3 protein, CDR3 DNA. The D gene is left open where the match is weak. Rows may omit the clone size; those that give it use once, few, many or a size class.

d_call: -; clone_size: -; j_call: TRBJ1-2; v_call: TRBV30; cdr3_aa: CAWSVSRGGGYTF; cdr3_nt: TGTGCCTGGAGTGTGTCCAGGGGCGGTGGCTACACCTTC
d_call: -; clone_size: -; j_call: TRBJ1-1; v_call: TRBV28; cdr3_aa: CASRPLWNTEACF; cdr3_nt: TGTGCCAGCAGGCCCCTTTGGAACACTGAAGCTTGCTTT
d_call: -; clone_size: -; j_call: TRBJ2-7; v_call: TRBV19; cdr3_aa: CASSIGQARQYEQYF; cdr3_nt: TGTGCCAGTAGTATCGGGCAGGCACGACAATACGAGCAGTACTTC
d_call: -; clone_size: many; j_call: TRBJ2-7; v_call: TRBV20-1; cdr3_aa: CSAPRGYEQYF; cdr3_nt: TGCAGTGCCCCCAGGGGTTACGAGCAGTACTTC
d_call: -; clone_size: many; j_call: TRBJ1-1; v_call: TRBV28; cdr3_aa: CASSPGGLANTEAFF; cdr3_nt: TGTGCCAGCAGTCCTGGAGGGTTGGCGAACACTGAAGCTTTCTTT
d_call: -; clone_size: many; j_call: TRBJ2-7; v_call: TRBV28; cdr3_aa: CASRAPYDGAGRHEQYF; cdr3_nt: TGTGCCAGCAGGGCTCCTTATGACGGAGCCGGAAGGCACGAGCAGTACTTC
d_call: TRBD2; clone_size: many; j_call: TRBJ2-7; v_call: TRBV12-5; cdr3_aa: CASVLGWVEGTSGYEQYF; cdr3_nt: TGTGCTAGTGTCCTTGGGTGGGTGGAGGGGACTAGCGGCTACGAGCAGTACTTC
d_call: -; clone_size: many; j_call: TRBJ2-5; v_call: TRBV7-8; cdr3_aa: CASSLRSGSRQETQYF; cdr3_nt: TGTGCCAGCAGCCTCCGTAGTGGGAGTCGACAAGAGACCCAGTACTTC
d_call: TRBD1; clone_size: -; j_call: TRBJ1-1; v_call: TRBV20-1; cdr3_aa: CSAITGGGNTEAFF; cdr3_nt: TGCAGTGCTATTACAGGGGGGGGGAACACTGAAGCTTTCTTT
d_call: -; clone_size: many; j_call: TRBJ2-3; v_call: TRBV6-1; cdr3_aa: CASSEWGFTDTQYF; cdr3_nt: TGTGCCAGCAGTGAATGGGGATTCACAGATACGCAGTATTTT
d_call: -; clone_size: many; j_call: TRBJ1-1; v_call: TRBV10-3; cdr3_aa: CAISDPGRAEAFF; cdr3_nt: TGTGCCATCAGTGACCCCGGTAGGGCTGAAGCTTTCTTT
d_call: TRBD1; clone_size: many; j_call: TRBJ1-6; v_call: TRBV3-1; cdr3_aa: CASSHGTGVNSPLHF; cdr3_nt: TGTGCCAGCAGCCATGGGACAGGGGTTAATTCACCCCTCCACTTT
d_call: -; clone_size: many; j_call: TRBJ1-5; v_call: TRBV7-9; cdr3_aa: CASSLNSAEMGPQHF; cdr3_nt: TGTGCCAGCAGCTTAAATTCGGCAGAAATGGGGCCCCAGCATTTT
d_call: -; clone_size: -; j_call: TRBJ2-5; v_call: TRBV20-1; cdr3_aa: CSAWGHQTQETQYF; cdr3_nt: TGCAGTGCCTGGGGACACCAGACCCAAGAGACCCAGTACTTC
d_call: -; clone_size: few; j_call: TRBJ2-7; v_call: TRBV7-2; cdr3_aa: CASSLASLRDNYEQYF; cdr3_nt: TGTGCCAGCAGCTTAGCGTCCCTCCGGGACAACTACGAGCAGTACTTC
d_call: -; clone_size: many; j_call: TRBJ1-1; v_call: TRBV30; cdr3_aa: CAWDSRLSAFF; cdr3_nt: TGTGCCTGGGACAGCAGATTGAGTGCTTTCTTT
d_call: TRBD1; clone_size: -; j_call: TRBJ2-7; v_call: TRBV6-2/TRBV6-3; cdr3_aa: CASRATGGEEDHEQYF; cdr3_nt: TGTGCCAGCAGAGCCACAGGGGGCGAAGAGGACCACGAGCAGTACTTC
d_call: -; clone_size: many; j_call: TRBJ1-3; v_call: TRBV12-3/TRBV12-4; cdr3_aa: CASRQNSGNTIYF; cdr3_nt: TGTGCCAGCCGACAGAACTCTGGAAACACCATATATTTT
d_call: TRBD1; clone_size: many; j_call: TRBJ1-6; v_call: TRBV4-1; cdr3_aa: CASSQMVIPAGGLDSPLHF; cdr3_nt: TGCGCCAGCAGCCAAATGGTGATACCCGCAGGGGGTCTCGACTCACCCCTCCACTTT
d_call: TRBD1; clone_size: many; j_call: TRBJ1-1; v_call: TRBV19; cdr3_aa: CASTKSTGVMNTEAFF; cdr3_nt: TGTGCCAGTACCAAATCGACAGGGGTGATGAACACTGAAGCTTTCTTT
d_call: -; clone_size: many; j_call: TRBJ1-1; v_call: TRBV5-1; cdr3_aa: CASSLAKVLGTEAFF; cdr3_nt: TGCGCCAGCAGCTTGGCCAAGGTTCTGGGCACTGAAGCTTTCTTT
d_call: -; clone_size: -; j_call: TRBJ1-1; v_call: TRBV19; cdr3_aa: CASKVSLLNTEAFF; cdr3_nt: TGTGCCAGTAAGGTCAGCCTACTGAACACTGAAGCTTTCTTT
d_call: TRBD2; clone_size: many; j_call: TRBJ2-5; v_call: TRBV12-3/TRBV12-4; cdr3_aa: CASSFALAGGRPETQYF; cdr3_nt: TGTGCCAGCAGTTTCGCACTAGCGGGAGGGCGGCCAGAGACCCAGTACTTC
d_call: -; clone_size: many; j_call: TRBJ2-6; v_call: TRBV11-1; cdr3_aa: CASSEDPPGGANVLTF; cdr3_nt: TGTGCCAGCAGTGAGGACCCACCGGGAGGGGCCAACGTCCTGACTTTC
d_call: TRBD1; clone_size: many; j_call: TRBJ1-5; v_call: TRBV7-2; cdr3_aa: CASSAVRDRDQPQHF; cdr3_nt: TGTGCCAGCAGCGCGGTCCGGGACAGGGATCAGCCCCAGCATTTT
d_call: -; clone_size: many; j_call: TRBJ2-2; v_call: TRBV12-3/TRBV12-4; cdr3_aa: CASSLSGVGTGELFF; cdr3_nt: TGTGCCAGCAGTTTATCGGGAGTCGGCACCGGGGAGCTGTTTTTT
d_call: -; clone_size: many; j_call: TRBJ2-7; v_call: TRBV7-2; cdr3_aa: CASSPNASPGTFDEQYF; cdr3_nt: TGTGCCAGCAGCCCAAACGCCTCACCGGGGACATTCGACGAGCAGTACTTC
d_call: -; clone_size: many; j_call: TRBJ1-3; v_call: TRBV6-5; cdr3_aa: CASSSDSTSGNTIYF; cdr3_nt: TGTGCCAGCAGTTCAGACAGTACCTCTGGAAACACCATATATTTT
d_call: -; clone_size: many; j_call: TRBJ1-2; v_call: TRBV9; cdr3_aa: CASSPPGHGYTF; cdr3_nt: TGTGCCAGCAGCCCTCCAGGTCATGGCTACACCTTC
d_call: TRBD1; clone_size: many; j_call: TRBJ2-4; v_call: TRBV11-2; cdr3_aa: CASSSQGQGFKNIKYF; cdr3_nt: TGTGCCAGCAGCTCCCAGGGACAGGGTTTTAAAAACATTAAGTACTTC
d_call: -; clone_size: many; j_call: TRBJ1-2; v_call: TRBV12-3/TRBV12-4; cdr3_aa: CASSLARAYGYTF; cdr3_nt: TGTGCCAGCAGTTTAGCCAGGGCATACGGCTACACCTTC
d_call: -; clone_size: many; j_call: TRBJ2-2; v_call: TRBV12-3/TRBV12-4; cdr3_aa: CASSFAGSNTGELFF; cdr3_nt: TGTGCCAGCAGTTTTGCGGGATCAAACACCGGGGAGCTGTTTTTT
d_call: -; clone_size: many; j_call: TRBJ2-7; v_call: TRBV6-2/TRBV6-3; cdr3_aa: CASSYTAKEQYF; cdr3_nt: TGTGCCAGCAGTTACACGGCTAAGGAGCAGTACTTC
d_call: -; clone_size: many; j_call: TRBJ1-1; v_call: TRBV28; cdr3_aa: CASIPEWNTEAFF; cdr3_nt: TGTGCCAGCATCCCAGAGTGGAACACTGAAGCTTTCTTT
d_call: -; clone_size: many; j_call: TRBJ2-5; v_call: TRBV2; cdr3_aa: CASSDRPLGGQETQYF; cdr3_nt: TGTGCCAGCAGTGACCGCCCTTTAGGGGGGCAAGAGACCCAGTACTTC
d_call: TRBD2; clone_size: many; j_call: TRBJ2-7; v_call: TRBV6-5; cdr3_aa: CASSPPLAGLYEQYF; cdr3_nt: TGTGCCAGCAGCCCACCCCTAGCGGGCCTATACGAGCAGTACTTC
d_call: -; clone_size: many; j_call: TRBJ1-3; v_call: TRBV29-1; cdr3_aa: CSVAARGNTIYF; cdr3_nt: TGCAGCGTTGCGGCCAGAGGAAACACCATATATTTT
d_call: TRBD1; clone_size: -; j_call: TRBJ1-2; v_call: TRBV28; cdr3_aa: CAAEGANGYTF; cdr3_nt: TGTGCCGCAGAGGGGGCAAATGGCTACACCTTC
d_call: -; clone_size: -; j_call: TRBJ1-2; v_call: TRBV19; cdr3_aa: CASRGDVGYTF; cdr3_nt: TGTGCCAGCCGGGGGGACGTAGGCTACACCTTC
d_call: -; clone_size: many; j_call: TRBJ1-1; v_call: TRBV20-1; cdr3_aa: CSASVANTEAFF; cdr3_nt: TGCAGTGCTTCCGTCGCGAACACTGAAGCTTTCTTT
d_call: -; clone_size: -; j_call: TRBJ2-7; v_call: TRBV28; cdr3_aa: CASSFGGAAPTYEQYF; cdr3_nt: TGTGCCAGCAGTTTTGGCGGAGCGGCACCCACCTACGAGCAGTACTTC
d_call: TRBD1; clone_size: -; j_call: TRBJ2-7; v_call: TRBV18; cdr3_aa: CASSPPGQVPYEQYF; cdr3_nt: TGTGCCAGCTCACCACCGGGACAGGTACCCTACGAGCAGTACTTC
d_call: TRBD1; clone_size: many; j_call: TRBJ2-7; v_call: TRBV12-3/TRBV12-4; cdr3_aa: CASSPQDRGFYEQYF; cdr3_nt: TGTGCCAGCAGCCCTCAGGACAGGGGGTTTTACGAGCAGTACTTC
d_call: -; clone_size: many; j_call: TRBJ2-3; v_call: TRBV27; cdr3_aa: CASRAGAADTQYF; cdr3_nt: TGTGCCAGCAGGGCAGGGGCGGCAGATACGCAGTATTTT
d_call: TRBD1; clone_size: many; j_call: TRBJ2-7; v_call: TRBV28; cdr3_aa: CASSNRSGTGGDEQYF; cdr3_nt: TGTGCCAGCAGCAATCGTAGCGGGACAGGGGGTGACGAGCAGTACTTC
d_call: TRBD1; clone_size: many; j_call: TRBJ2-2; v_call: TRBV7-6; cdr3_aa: CASSSFPGQGRTGELFF; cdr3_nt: TGTGCCAGCAGCTCATTCCCGGGACAGGGGAGGACCGGGGAGCTGTTTTTT
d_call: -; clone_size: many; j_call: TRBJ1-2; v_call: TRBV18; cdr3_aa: CASSLRDGIFGYTF; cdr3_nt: TGTGCCAGCTCACTCCGGGACGGAATTTTTGGCTACACCTTC
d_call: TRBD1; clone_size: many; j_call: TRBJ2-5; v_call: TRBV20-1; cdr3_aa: CSARDNRGWEQETQYF; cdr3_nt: TGCAGTGCTAGAGACAACAGGGGCTGGGAGCAAGAGACCCAGTACTTC
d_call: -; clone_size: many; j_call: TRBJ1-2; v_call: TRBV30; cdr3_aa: CAWSAGTFYGYTF; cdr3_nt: TGTGCCTGGAGTGCCGGGACATTCTATGGCTACACCTTC
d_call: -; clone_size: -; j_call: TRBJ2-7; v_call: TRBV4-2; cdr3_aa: CASSPVPLWGTSSYEQYF; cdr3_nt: TGTGCCAGCAGCCCCGTCCCTTTGTGGGGGACCTCCTCCTACGAGCAGTACTTC
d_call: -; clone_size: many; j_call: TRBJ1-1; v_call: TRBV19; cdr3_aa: CASINRARAEAFF; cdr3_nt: TGTGCCAGCATCAACAGGGCCAGGGCTGAAGCTTTCTTT